This is a list of T cell receptor beta chains from one sample in a study of identical twins. Via MiXCR, TCRdb re-called the 5' RACE reads, giving one row per CDR3 protein. Found here are roughly 500,000 distinct CDR3 sequences, around 20% of them singletons; the top ten hold 0.91%. This sample was shared with a second study, whose subject was T cells expressing NK-cell markers.

Source material: CD4+ T cells sorted from blood. These receptor sequences come from a woman under 30 in good health. CDR3s include the opening cysteine and the closing phenylalanine or tryptophan. Fields, in order: CDR3 DNA, CDR3 protein, clone size, J gene, V gene, D gene. A D gene is named only where the DNA matches it firmly. Size values are once, few and many counts, or a class for expanded clones, and some rows have none.

TGCGCCAGCAGCTTGAGCTCAGGGGGCGGTTTGTACAATGAGCAGTTCTTC,CASSLSSGGGLYNEQFF,few,TRBJ2-1,TRBV5-1,TRBD1
TGCGCCAGCAGCGATGGACAGGGAGGTTCACCCCTCCACTTT,CASSDGQGGSPLHF,.,TRBJ1-6,TRBV5-1,TRBD1
TGTGCCAGCAGCGTAGAGGCGGGCCACAATGAGCAGTTCTTC,CASSVEAGHNEQFF,.,TRBJ2-1,TRBV9,.
TGTGCCAGCGGACTATGGGGTAGCGGGGACCAAGAGACCCAGTACTTC,CASGLWGSGDQETQYF,.,TRBJ2-5,TRBV11-3,TRBD2
TGTGCTAGTGGTTTAGAAGGGAACACTGAAGCTTTCTTT,CASGLEGNTEAFF,many,TRBJ1-1,TRBV12-5,.
TGCAGTGCCTCCTATCCTGGCGGGAGATACAATGAGCAGTTCTTC,CSASYPGGRYNEQFF,many,TRBJ2-1,TRBV20-1,TRBD2
TGCAGTGCCGAGCAGGAAAAACTGTTTTTT,CSAEQEKLFF,.,TRBJ1-4,TRBV20-1,.
TGCAGCGTTGGACTAGCGGAAGAGACCCAGTACTTC,CSVGLAEETQYF,few,TRBJ2-5,TRBV29-1,TRBD2
TGTGCCAGCAGCGCCCAACCGGGACAGGGATACAATGAGCAGTTCTTC,CASSAQPGQGYNEQFF,few,TRBJ2-1,TRBV13,TRBD1
TGCAGTGTGACTAGCAGTATAGCCCAGCCCCAGCATTTT,CSVTSSIAQPQHF,.,TRBJ1-5,TRBV20-1,.
TGTGCCATCAGTGTCCAGGGTAACACCCTCCACTTT,CAISVQGNTLHF,few,TRBJ1-6,TRBV10-3,.
TGTGCCAGCCCAAGAGACAGGGGTAACACCGGGGAGCTGTTTTTT,CASPRDRGNTGELFF,few,TRBJ2-2,TRBV18,TRBD1
TGTGCCAGCAGCCGAGAAGGACAGGGGAAAAACATTCAGTACTTC,CASSREGQGKNIQYF,few,TRBJ2-4,TRBV7-9,TRBD1
TGCGCCAGCAGGTCGCGGGAGGGCCAAAATGAGCAGTTCTTC,CASRSREGQNEQFF,.,TRBJ2-1,TRBV5-1,TRBD2
TGCGCCAGCAGCTTGCTGGGTGCTGTGAACACTGAAGCTTTCTTT,CASSLLGAVNTEAFF,few,TRBJ1-1,TRBV5-1,.
TGTGCCTGGAGATCCATAGCGGCTAAATCCTACAATGAGCAGTTCTTC,CAWRSIAAKSYNEQFF,.,TRBJ2-1,TRBV30,.
TGTGCCAGCAGCTTAGCGACAGGCTTCAATCAGCCCCAGCATTTT,CASSLATGFNQPQHF,many,TRBJ1-5,TRBV7-8,.